This section outlines one T cell receptor beta chain sequence together with its context. The sample belongs to a study of blood T cell repertoires in COVID-19. Study-level information: The origin of the acute and convalescent COVID-19 samples was the United States, Italy and Spain. The cDNA or gDNA used as material had been derived from T cells, B-cell-depleted T cells, or PBMCs.

Original processing methods: Amplification with reference gene primers provided the estimates of nucleated cell counts. Using immunoSEQ multiplex PCR, the repertoire was profiled, and TCRdb retains in-frame clones only, with some absent. V, J and clone size are taken as reported in that table, and D and trimming were inferred from the DNA itself. The sample records roughly 57,000 clones, approximately 80% being singletons. This CDR3 comprises 14 residues. Germline V lookup: CDR1 MNHEY, CDR2 SVGAGI. The V end was cut by 5 bases, the J end by 2 bases, with 13 bases between. This TCR was sampled from a man in his 70s with active or convalescent COVID-19. The material sequenced was peripheral blood. V usage is TRBV6-5 and J usage is TRBJ2-7, with D perhaps TRBD2 (7 bases). The CDR3 protein is CASSSGTLTYEQYF. CDR3 nucleotides: TGTGCCAGCAGTAGCGGGACATTGACCTACGAGCAGTACTTC.